This T cell receptor beta chain is from a study of CD8 T cells in Susac syndrome. This clonotype came up once. Negative isolation yielded CD4+ and CD8+ T cells, and FACS enriched TEMRA cells. Germline V gene lookup returns CDR1 MDHEN and CDR2 SYDVKM. V lost 7 bases, J lost 4 bases, and 5 bases lay in between. This CDR3 spans 11 amino acids. The authors reverse transcribed roughly 0.5 to 1 ug RNA with random hexamers. A multiplex approach, immunoSEQ multiplex PCR, amplified TCR beta CDR3 across 54 Vbeta and 13 Jbeta. In TCRdb, the immunoSEQ multiplex PCR reads were re-called with MiXCR into one record per CDR3 protein. The data contain about 180,000 distinct CDR3 sequences, around 96% of them singletons.

Material: CD8+ T cells from PBMCs. This clonotype originated in a human donor with multiple sclerosis. This chain joins TRBV28 and TRBJ2-1; no firm D call. CDR3 bases: TGTGCCAGCAATAGTTACAATGAGCAGTTCTTC. Translation: CASNSYNEQFF.